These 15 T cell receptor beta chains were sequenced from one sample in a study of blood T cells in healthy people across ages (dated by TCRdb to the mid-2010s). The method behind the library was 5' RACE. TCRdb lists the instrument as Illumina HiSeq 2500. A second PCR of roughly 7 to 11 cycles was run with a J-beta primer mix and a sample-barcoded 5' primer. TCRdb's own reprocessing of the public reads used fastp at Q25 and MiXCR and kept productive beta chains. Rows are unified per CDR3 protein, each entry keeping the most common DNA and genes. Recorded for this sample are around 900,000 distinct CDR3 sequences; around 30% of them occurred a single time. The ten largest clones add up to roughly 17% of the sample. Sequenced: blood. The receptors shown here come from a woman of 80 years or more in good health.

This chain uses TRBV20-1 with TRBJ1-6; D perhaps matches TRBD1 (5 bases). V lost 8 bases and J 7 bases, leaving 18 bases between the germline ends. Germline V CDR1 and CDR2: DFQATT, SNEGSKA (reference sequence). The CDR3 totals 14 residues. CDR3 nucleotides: TGCAGTTGCCAATCAGGGAGAGGGAATTCACCCCTCCACTTT. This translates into CSCQSGRGNSPLHF.

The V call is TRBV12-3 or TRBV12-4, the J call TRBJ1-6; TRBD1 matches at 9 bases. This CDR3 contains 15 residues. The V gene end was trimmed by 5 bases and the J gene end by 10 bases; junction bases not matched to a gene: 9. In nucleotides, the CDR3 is TGTGCCAGCAGTGAAAACAGGGGGCTAAGGTCACCCCTCCACTTT. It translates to CASSENRGLRSPLHF.

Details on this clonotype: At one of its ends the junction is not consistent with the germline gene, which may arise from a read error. CDR3 nucleotides: TGTGCCAGGAGCGCGACAACAGCCAACATCCTGACTTTC. It encodes CARSATTANILTF. The rearrangement joins TRBV6-2 or TRBV6-3 to TRBJ2-6; D is unclear. Germline V CDR1 and CDR2: MNHEY, SVGEGT. The CDR3 extends over 13 amino acids.

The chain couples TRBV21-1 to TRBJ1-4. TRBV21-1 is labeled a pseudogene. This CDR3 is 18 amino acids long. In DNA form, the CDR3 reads TGTGCCAGCAGCAAAGGAGGACTTACAGTAGATCCTAATGAAAAACTGTTTTTT. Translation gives CASSKGGLTVDPNEKLFF.

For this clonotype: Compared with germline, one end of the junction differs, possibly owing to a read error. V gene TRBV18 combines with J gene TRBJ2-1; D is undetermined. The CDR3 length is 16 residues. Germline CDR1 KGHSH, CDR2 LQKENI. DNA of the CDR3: TGTGCCAGCTCACCAAGTTTAAAGGGCGGAGACAATGTGCAGTTCTTC. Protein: CASSPSLKGGDNVQFF.

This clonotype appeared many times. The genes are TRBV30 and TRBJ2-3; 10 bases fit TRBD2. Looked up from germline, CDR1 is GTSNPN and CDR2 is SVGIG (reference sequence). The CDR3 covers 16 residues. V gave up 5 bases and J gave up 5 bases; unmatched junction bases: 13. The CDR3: CAWGKPSGGLEDTQYF. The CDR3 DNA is TGTGCCTGGGGGAAGCCTAGCGGGGGTCTGGAAGATACGCAGTATTTT.

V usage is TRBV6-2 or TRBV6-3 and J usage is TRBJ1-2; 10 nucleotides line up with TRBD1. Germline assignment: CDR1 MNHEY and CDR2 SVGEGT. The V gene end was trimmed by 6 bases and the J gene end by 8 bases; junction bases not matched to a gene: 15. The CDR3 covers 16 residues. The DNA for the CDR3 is TGTGCCAGCAGCCTTCTGTCCCGGGACAGGGGTGACGGCTACACCTTC. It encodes CASSLLSRDRGDGYTF.

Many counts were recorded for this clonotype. The CDR3, as DNA: TGTGCCAGCAGCGTAAGCGGGGGGGCCTCTAGGGAGACCCAGTACTTC. This encodes CASSVSGGASRETQYF. V is TRBV9 and J is TRBJ2-5, with 10 positions matching TRBD2. This CDR3 is 16 amino acids long. The J segment lost 5 bases and the V segment lost 1 base, leaving 8 bases of the junction unmatched. CDR1 SGDLS and CDR2 YYNGEE come from the germline V gene.

CDR3 amino acids: CSASPPRSSTEAFF. The CDR3 DNA reads as TGCAGTGCTAGCCCCCCCCGCTCCTCCACTGAAGCTTTCTTT. V gene TRBV20-1 combines with J gene TRBJ1-1; no clear D. CDR3 length: 14 residues. Germline values: CDR1 DFQATT, CDR2 SNEGSKA (reference sequence). The V and J ends lost 3 bases and 4 bases respectively, with 15 bases between them.

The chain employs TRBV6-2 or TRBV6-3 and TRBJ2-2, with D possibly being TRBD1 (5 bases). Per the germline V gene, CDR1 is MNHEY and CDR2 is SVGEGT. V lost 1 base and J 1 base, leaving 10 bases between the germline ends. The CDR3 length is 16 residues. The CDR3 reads CASSYLLGQNTGELFF. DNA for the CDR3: TGTGCCAGCAGTTACTTATTGGGGCAGAACACCGGGGAGCTGTTTTTT.

The DNA for the CDR3 is TGCGCCAGCAGTTCTGGCAGGGGCCTAAACACCGGGGAGCTGTTTTTT. It yields the protein CASSSGRGLNTGELFF. The V call is TRBV5-1, the J call TRBJ2-2; TRBD1 might be the D (6 bases). V shed 5 bases and J shed 2 bases, with 16 bases lying between them. The CDR3 runs to 16 residues. Germline CDR1 SGHRS, CDR2 YFSETQ.

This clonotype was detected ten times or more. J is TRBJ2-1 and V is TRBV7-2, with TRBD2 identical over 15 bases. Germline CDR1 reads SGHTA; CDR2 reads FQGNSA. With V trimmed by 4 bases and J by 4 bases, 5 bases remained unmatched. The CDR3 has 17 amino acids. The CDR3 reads CASSSRTSGGAYNEQFF. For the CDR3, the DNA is TGTGCCAGCAGCTCCCGGACTAGCGGGGGGGCTTACAATGAGCAGTTCTTC. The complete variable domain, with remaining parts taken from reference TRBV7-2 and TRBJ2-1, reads GAGVSQSPSNKVTEKGKDVELRCDPISGHTALYWYRQSLGQGLEFLIYFQGNSAPDKSGLPSDRFSAERTGGSVSTLTIQRTQQEDSAVYLCASSSRTSGGAYNEQFFGPGTRLTVL.

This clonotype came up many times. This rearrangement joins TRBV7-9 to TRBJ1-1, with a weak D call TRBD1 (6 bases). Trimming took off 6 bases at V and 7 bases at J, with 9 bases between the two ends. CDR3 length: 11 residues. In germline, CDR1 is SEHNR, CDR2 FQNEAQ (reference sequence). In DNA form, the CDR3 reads TGTGCCAGCAGGACGGACAGTGAAGCTTTCTTT. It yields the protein CASRTDSEAFF.

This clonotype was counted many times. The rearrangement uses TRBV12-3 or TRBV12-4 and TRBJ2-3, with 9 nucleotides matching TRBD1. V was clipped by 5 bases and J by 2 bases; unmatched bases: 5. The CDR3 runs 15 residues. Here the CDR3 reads CASSPRTGATDTQYF. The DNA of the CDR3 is TGTGCCAGCAGTCCTCGGACAGGGGCCACAGATACGCAGTATTTT.

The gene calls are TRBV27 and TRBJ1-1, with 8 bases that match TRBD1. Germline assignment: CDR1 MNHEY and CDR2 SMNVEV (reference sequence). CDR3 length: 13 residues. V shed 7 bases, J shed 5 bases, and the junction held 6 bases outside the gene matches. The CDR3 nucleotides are TGTGCCAGCATGAGACAGGGGCGTACTGAAGCTTTCTTT. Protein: CASMRQGRTEAFF.